The next 17 T cell receptor beta chains were all read from a single sample in a study of blood T cell repertoires in COVID-19. Method: immunoSEQ multiplex PCR; TCRdb's copy keeps in-frame clones and lacks some. Of 150,000 to 200,000 clones listed, around 85% were seen once; the top ten hold 2.1%. The source material was peripheral blood. All receptors come from a man aged 70 or older with active or convalescent COVID-19.

CDR3 coding DNA: TGTGCCAGCAGCAAGCGGGTTTCCCAAGAGACCCAGTACTTC. This gives the protein CASSKRVSQETQYF. This chain uses TRBV3-1 (or the pseudogene TRBV3-2) with TRBJ2-5; possible D gene TRBD2, 6 bases. There are 14 residues in the CDR3. Per germline, CDR1 LGHDT and CDR2 YNNKEL (reference sequence). The V end lost 5 bases, the J end lost 1 base, and 11 bases lay between the germline ends.

The chain uses TRBV2 and TRBJ2-5; TRBD1 is a possible D gene (5 bases). From germline, CDR1 is SNHLY and CDR2 FYNNEI. The V end was cut by 7 bases, the J end by 1 base, with 10 bases between. CDR3 length: 13 amino acids. This chain's CDR3 is CASKRQLQETQYF. CDR3 in DNA: TGTGCCAGCAAGAGACAGCTCCAAGAGACCCAGTACTTC.

V and J are TRBV3-1 (or the pseudogene TRBV3-2) and TRBJ2-3; a possible D gene is TRBD2 (6 bases). Per germline, CDR1 LGHDT and CDR2 YNNKEL (reference sequence). The CDR3 is made up of 15 amino acids. V shed 1 base and J shed 2 bases, with 10 bases lying between them. CDR3 coding DNA: TGTGCCAGCAGCCAAGCTGGCGGGACCACAGATACGCAGTATTTT. Its translation is CASSQAGGTTDTQYF.

The chain joins TRBV11-2 to TRBJ1-5, with TRBD1 as a possible D gene (5 bases). Germline V gene lookup returns CDR1 SGHAT and CDR2 FQNNGV. The CDR3 is 15 amino acids. V lost 1 base and J 0 bases, leaving 7 bases between the germline ends. Here the CDR3 DNA reads TGTGCCAGCAGCTTAGCAGGGAATAGCAATCAGCCCCAGCATTTT. This codes for CASSLAGNSNQPQHF.

This clone was counted once. J is TRBJ2-5 and V is TRBV5-1, with 8 positions matching TRBD2. This CDR3 contains 17 residues. Per germline, CDR1 SGHRS and CDR2 YFSETQ. Germline trimming cut 4 bases from V and 5 bases from J; bases unmatched to any gene: 16. The CDR3 loop reads CASSRTTSGGGQETQYF. As DNA, the CDR3 is TGCGCCAGCAGCAGAACGACGAGCGGGGGAGGGCAGGAGACCCAGTACTTC. The full variable domain, completed using reference TRBV5-1 and TRBJ2-5, is KAGVTQTPRYLIKTRGQQVTLSCSPISGHRSVSWYQQTPGQGLQFLFEYFSETQRNKGNFPGRFSGRQFSNSRSEMNVSTLELGDSALYLCASSRTTSGGGQETQYFGPGTRLLVL.

The chain carries TRBV12-3 or TRBV12-4 and TRBJ2-1, with D hard to call. Trimming took off 1 base at V and 8 bases at J, with 9 bases between the two ends. There are 13 residues in the CDR3. CDR3 amino acids: CASSLVSSHEQFF. The DNA of the CDR3 is TGTGCCAGCAGTTTAGTGAGTAGTCATGAGCAGTTCTTC.

V is TRBV9 and J is TRBJ1-4; TRBD1 might be the D (5 bases). V lost 0 bases, J lost 0 bases, and 12 bases lay in between. Germline CDR1 is SGDLS and CDR2 is YYNGEE. The CDR3 runs 17 residues. The CDR3 is CASSVDKGPATNEKLFF. The DNA of the CDR3 is TGTGCCAGCAGCGTAGACAAGGGGCCGGCAACTAATGAAAAACTGTTTTTT. Based on the CDR3 plus reference TRBV9 and TRBJ1-4, the full variable domain is DSGVTQTPKHLITATGQRVTLRCSPRSGDLSVYWYQQSLDQGLQFLIQYYNGEERAKGNILERFSAQQFPDLHSELNLSSLELGDSALYFCASSVDKGPATNEKLFFGSGTQLSVL.

J is TRBJ1-5 and V is TRBV5-3, with a weak D call TRBD1 (6 bases). TRBV5-3 is annotated as an ORF whose role is uncertain. The V and J ends lost 9 bases and 9 bases respectively, with 22 bases between them. The CDR3 has 14 amino acids. As DNA, the CDR3 is TGTGCCAAAAACCAAGGACAGTCATTGCTGCCCCAGCATTTT. This encodes CAKNQGQSLLPQHF.

The chain is built from TRBV2 and TRBJ2-5; a weak D match, TRBD2 (6 bases). Trimming removed 3 bases from V and 3 bases from J, with 11 bases in between. Germline V gene sequence: CDR1 SNHLY, CDR2 FYNNEI. The CDR3 runs 14 residues. CDR3 amino acids: CASSEFSGEETQYF. In nucleotides, the CDR3 is TGTGCCAGCAGTGAGTTTTCGGGGGAAGAGACCCAGTACTTC.

This clone was counted a single time. The gene calls are TRBV14 and TRBJ2-5; TRBD2 agrees at 7 bases. Germline V lookup: CDR1 SGHDN, CDR2 FVKESK. This CDR3 is built from 20 residues. The V segment lost 0 bases and the J segment 0 bases; nucleotides outside the gene matches: 16. The CDR3 here is CASSQDVAGGGKVNQETQYF. The CDR3 bases are TGTGCCAGCAGCCAAGATGTTGCAGGCGGGGGTAAAGTAAACCAAGAGACCCAGTACTTC.

Of note for this clone: Relative to the germline gene, one junction end is altered; a read error may explain this. The chain uses TRBV6-1 and TRBJ1-3; no reliable D call. CDR3 length: 15 amino acids. Germline V gene data show CDR1 as MNHNS and CDR2 as SASEGT. CDR3 sequence: CASSEMLGPGNTIYF. CDR3 in DNA: TGTGCCAGCAGTGAAATGCTGGGCCCTGGGAACACCATATATTTT.

This clone was observed a handful of times. The chain is built from TRBV18 and TRBJ2-7, with TRBD1 as a possible D gene (6 bases). Germline V CDR1 and CDR2: KGHSH, LQKENI. V was cut by 2 bases and J by 7 bases, with 15 bases left in between. The CDR3 has 14 residues. This CDR3 is CASSPNQGTGEQYF. As DNA, the CDR3 is TGTGCCAGCTCACCAAACCAGGGCACAGGGGAGCAGTACTTC.

The chain is built from TRBV6-5 and TRBJ2-7; perhaps TRBD2 as D (5 bases). The CDR3 consists of 13 residues. CDR1 MNHEY and CDR2 SVGAGI come from the germline V gene. The V and J ends lost 2 bases and 3 bases respectively, with 8 bases between them. CDR3 DNA sequence: TGTGCCAGCAGTTACGACGGGGTCTACGAGCAGTACTTC. Translating gives CASSYDGVYEQYF.

The chain uses TRBV28 and TRBJ2-7, with a tentative D call TRBD2 (6 bases). This CDR3 spans 14 amino acids. The germline V gene encodes CDR1 MDHEN and CDR2 SYDVKM. Between the trimmed V and J ends, which lost 2 bases and 2 bases, there was a span of 10 bases. The CDR3 sequence: CASSLAGPPYEQYF. The CDR3 bases are TGTGCCAGCAGTTTAGCGGGACCCCCCTACGAGCAGTACTTC.

Here the CDR3 reads CASSQEVRENEKLFF. The DNA for the CDR3 is TGCGCCAGCAGCCAAGAGGTCAGGGAAAATGAAAAACTGTTTTTT. The gene calls are TRBV4-3 and TRBJ1-4, with D possibly TRBD1 on 5 matching bases. The CDR3 length is 15 residues. V lost 0 bases and J 5 bases, leaving 10 bases between the germline ends. In germline, CDR1 is LGHNA, CDR2 YSLEER.

The V gene is TRBV15, the J gene TRBJ2-2, with 14 bases matching TRBD2. V dropped 5 bases and J dropped 1; count of bases not matched to a gene: 9. CDR3 length equals 19 residues. In germline, CDR1 is LNHNV, CDR2 YYDKDF (reference sequence). CDR3 sequence (DNA): TGTGCCACCAGCGGAAGGGGACTAGCGGGAGCGATGAACACCGGGGAGCTGTTTTTT. As protein: CATSGRGLAGAMNTGELFF.

A single count supports this clone. The chain links TRBV5-4 to TRBJ2-4, with a tentative D call TRBD1 (6 bases). The germline gives CDR1 SGHNT, CDR2 YYREEE (reference sequence). Trimming removed 0 bases from V and 4 bases from J, with 11 bases in between. CDR3 length: 15 amino acids. CDR3 region: CASSLVQGDKNIQYF. As DNA, the CDR3 is TGTGCCAGCAGCTTGGTACAGGGAGATAAAAACATTCAGTACTTC.